These T cell receptor beta chains were read from a single sample in a study of identical twins' blood T cells. Each CDR3 protein gets one entry after TCRdb re-called the 5' RACE reads with MiXCR. The sample records 300,000 to 450,000 distinct CDR3 sequences, roughly 30% being singletons. The source material was PBMCs. The origin of the receptors is a woman aged 18 to 55 in good health. CDR3s leave out the opening cysteine and the closing phenylalanine or tryptophan.

V	J	CDR3
TRBV5-6	TRBJ1-1	ASSLSRLRSTEAF
TRBV18	TRBJ1-5	ASSPVGRTRGNQPQH
TRBV19	TRBJ2-2	ASKTHWGQGTGELF
TRBV7-9	TRBJ1-1	ASSQGPTGRAF
TRBV29-1	TRBJ2-3	SVEGFKEPSTDTQY
TRBV7-8	TRBJ2-5	ASSPGLPSETQY
TRBV6-5	TRBJ2-3	ASSSTSGGTDTQY
TRBV3-1	TRBJ1-2	ASSDTVNYGYT
TRBV9	TRBJ2-5	ASSVSSGRALETQY
TRBV2	TRBJ1-1	ASSGQRNREAF
TRBV5-1	TRBJ2-3	ASSFNTDTQY
TRBV10-3	TRBJ2-1	AISVASNNDQF
TRBV14	TRBJ2-7	ASSQETTGAYEQY
TRBV20-1	TRBJ1-2	SAREGNSPNGYT
TRBV2	TRBJ1-4	ASFWGGSEKLF
TRBV12-5	TRBJ2-5	ASGSRQDQDTQY
TRBV12-5	TRBJ1-1	ASATGQGVAEAF
TRBV4-3	TRBJ1-4	ASSQGLSRVDEKLF
TRBV12-3/TRBV12-4	TRBJ1-2	ASRMGQFDGYT
TRBV5-1	TRBJ2-1	ASSLGTAYNEQF